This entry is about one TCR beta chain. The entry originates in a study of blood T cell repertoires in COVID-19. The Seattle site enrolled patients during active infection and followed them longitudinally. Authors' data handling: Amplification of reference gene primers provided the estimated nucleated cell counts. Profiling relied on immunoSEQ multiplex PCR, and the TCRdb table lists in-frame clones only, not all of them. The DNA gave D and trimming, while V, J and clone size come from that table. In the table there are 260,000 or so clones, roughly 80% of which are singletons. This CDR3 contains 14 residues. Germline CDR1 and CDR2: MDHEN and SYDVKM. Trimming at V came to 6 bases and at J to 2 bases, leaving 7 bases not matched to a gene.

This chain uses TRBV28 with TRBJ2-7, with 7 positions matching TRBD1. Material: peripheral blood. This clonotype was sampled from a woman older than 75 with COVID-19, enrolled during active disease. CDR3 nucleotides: TGTGCCAGCAGCTATGACAGGGCCACCTACGAGCAGTACTTC. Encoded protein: CASSYDRATYEQYF.